The TCR beta chain described here comes from a study of T cell responses to AZD1222 COVID-19 vaccine. Assay: immunoSEQ multiplex PCR; the TCRdb copy retains only in-frame clones and omits some. The sample gives about 150,000 clones, 90% of which show up once; roughly 6.2% is in the top ten. Points from the study as a whole: Seropositive at baseline were only a handful of AZD1222 recipients. Nearly half of spike-specific TCRs reportedly target unmutated variant regions. The sample set comprised mostly white British donors with more females, and clonal diversity was possibly underestimated.

The CDR3 runs 11 residues. Germline V gene sequence: CDR1 LGHDT, CDR2 YNNKEL (reference sequence). Deletions cut 3 bases from V and 4 bases from J, with 4 bases between. As concerns this clone: What it recognizes is unknown.

This specimen was peripheral blood, taken 28 days after the second AZD1222 dose. The sequence derives from an adult who received the AZD1222 COVID-19 vaccine. The genes are TRBV3-1 (or the pseudogene TRBV3-2) and TRBJ2-7; D call uncertain. CDR3 coding DNA: TGTGCCAGCAGCCATTCGTACGAGCAGTACTTC. It translates to CASSHSYEQYF.